This T cell receptor beta chain was retrieved from a study of blood T cell repertoires in COVID-19. The CDR3 totals 17 residues. V was clipped by 4 bases and J by 2 bases; unmatched bases: 10. Per germline, CDR1 MDHEN and CDR2 SYDVKM. Per the study methods: For nucleated cells, counts were estimated from reference gene primer amplification. This table comes from immunoSEQ multiplex PCR, and its TCRdb copy is limited to in-frame clones, with some not included. That table furnishes V, J and clone size, whereas the DNA furnished D and trimming. The sample shows about 68,000 clones, around 86% of them seen only once.

This TCR derives from a man in his fifties with active COVID-19. The sample consisted of peripheral blood. V and J are TRBV28 and TRBJ1-5, with 8 bases lining up with TRBD1. The CDR3 reads CASSWIATGVGNQPQHF. CDR3 coding DNA: TGTGCCAGCAGTTGGATTGCGACAGGGGTCGGCAATCAGCCCCAGCATTTT. Filled out from reference TRBV28 and TRBJ1-5, the complete variable domain reads DVKVTQSSRYLVKRTGEKVFLECVQDMDHENMFWYRQDPGLGLRLIYFSYDVKMKEKGDIPEGYSVSREKKERFSLILESASTNQTSMYLCASSWIATGVGNQPQHFGDGTRLSIL.